This T cell receptor (beta chain) was identified during a study of T-cell reconstitution after alpha-beta-depleted transplantation in children. Study outcomes and limitations: Surviving recipient T cells and thymic progenitors produced the high day-60 TCRbeta diversity seen in some patients. Diversity and T-cell counts at one year after transplant derived mostly from new T cells. Reported findings indicate that, about two months after transplant, alpha-beta T cells came from several hundred expanded clones, which were derived from non-depleted graft cells.

The CDR3 has 14 residues. In germline, CDR1 is GTSNPN, CDR2 SVGIG (reference sequence). V trimming: 7 bases; J trimming: 0 bases; junction bases outside the gene matches: 6. The TCRbeta library incorporated unique molecular identifiers. TCRdb called the PCR reads again in MiXCR, with one record for every CDR3 protein. Of 450,000 to 550,000 distinct CDR3 sequences listed, about an eighth are singletons. This clonotype has only a few counts. Its target is not known. This chain links TRBV30 with TRBJ2-1; 7 bases fit TRBD1. The receptor was isolated from a female patient between 2 and 15 years old who had a stem cell transplant for aplastic anemia, so the T cells may come from the graft donor. The material sequenced was PBMCs, mostly from graft donor cells, taken 180 days after TCRalphabeta/CD19-depleted stem cell transplant. This CDR3 reads CASTGDSSYNEQFF. CDR3 nucleotide sequence: TGTGCCTCCACAGGGGATAGCTCCTACAATGAGCAGTTCTTC.